These T cell receptor beta chains were read from a single sample in a study of T cell repertoires in cytomegalovirus infection. Their recognized antigens are unknown. TCRdb re-called the reads through MiXCR, storing one row per CDR3 protein. The sample records approximately 280,000 distinct CDR3 sequences, around 20% being singletons. The sequenced sample was cultured PBMCs, obtained from culture after CMV antigen stimulation. These receptors came from a human donor in good health (CMV status not recorded). Some clones in this sample may be carry-over from other donors' samples. CDR3s include the opening cysteine and the closing phenylalanine or tryptophan. D genes are given only for firm matches. Clone size, where shown, is once, few, many, or a class for clones that have expanded.

>TRBD2|TRBV12-5|TRBJ2-1|few
CASGLVLTAGRGASYNEQFF
TGTGCTAGTGGTTTGGTACTGACCGCTGGGCGGGGGGCCTCCTACAATGAGCAGTTCTTC
>TRBD2|TRBV15|TRBJ2-5|-
CATSDQGRGETQYF
TGTGCCACCAGCGACCAAGGGAGGGGAGAGACCCAGTACTTC
>TRBD2|TRBV29-1|TRBJ2-7|-
CSVREAGYEQYF
TGCAGCGTCCGGGAGGCGGGCTACGAGCAGTACTTC
>-|TRBV7-4|TRBJ2-3|-
CASSLSVPDTQYF
TGTGCCAGCAGCCTCTCCGTCCCAGATACGCAGTATTTT
>TRBD2|TRBV18|TRBJ2-5|-
CASSPSTSDTETQYF
TGTGCCAGCTCACCATCGACTAGCGACACAGAGACCCAGTACTTC
>-|TRBV29-1|TRBJ1-1|few
CSAAGLNTEAFF
TGCAGCGCCGCGGGTTTGAACACTGAAGCTTTCTTT
>-|TRBV11-3|TRBJ1-3|many
CASSLRALVSSGNTIYF
TGTGCCAGCAGCCTAAGGGCCCTCGTCAGCTCTGGAAACACCATATATTTT
>-|TRBV20-1|TRBJ1-1|few
CSAREDSLNTEAFF
TGCAGTGCTAGAGAGGACAGCTTGAACACTGAAGCTTTCTTT
>TRBD2|TRBV24-1|TRBJ2-1|-
CATSDQGLAGGSYNEQFF
TGTGCCACCAGTGACCAGGGACTAGCGGGAGGGTCCTACAATGAGCAGTTCTTC
>TRBD2|TRBV10-2|TRBJ2-1|-
CASSDGTSRQNEQFF
TGCGCCAGCAGTGATGGGACTAGCCGTCAGAATGAGCAGTTCTTC
>-|TRBV4-3|TRBJ2-5|-
CASSQDFQGGQTQYF
TGCGCCAGCAGCCAAGATTTTCAGGGAGGACAGACCCAGTACTTC
>-|TRBV12-3/TRBV12-4|TRBJ2-5|-
CASRDHGGETRYF
TGTGCCAGCAGGGACCATGGCGGGGAGACCCGGTACTTC
>-|TRBV7-9|TRBJ2-5|-
CASSLVLQGLAIQETQYF
TGTGCCAGCAGCTTAGTGTTGCAGGGGCTAGCGATTCAAGAGACCCAGTACTTC
>TRBD2|TRBV10-3|TRBJ2-1|-
CAISESKRGSEQFF
TGTGCCATCAGTGAGTCGAAGCGGGGCAGTGAGCAGTTCTTC
>-|TRBV7-9|TRBJ1-2|many
CASSLAEYGYTF
TGTGCCAGCAGCTTAGCCGAGTATGGCTACACCTTC
>-|TRBV7-3|TRBJ2-7|few
CASSLTVGNFYEQYF
TGTGCCAGCAGCTTAACGGTCGGTAACTTCTACGAGCAGTACTTC
>TRBD2|TRBV7-3|TRBJ2-1|many
CASSPRTSGRSSYNEQFF
TGTGCCAGCAGCCCAAGGACTAGCGGGAGAAGCTCCTACAATGAGCAGTTCTTC
>-|TRBV6-1|TRBJ1-1|few
CASYPDGGRGGTEAFF
TGTGCCAGCTATCCCGACGGGGGGCGAGGGGGCACTGAAGCTTTCTTT
>TRBD2|TRBV29-1|TRBJ2-1|-
CSGGTSGNNEQFF
TGCAGCGGAGGGACTAGCGGGAACAATGAGCAGTTCTTC
>TRBD2|TRBV7-2|TRBJ2-3|many
CASSIGTSPDTQYF
TGTGCCAGCAGCATTGGGACTAGCCCAGATACGCAGTATTTT
>-|TRBV6-1|TRBJ2-1|few
CASTHLTVGSYNEQFF
TGTGCCAGCACCCACTTAACCGTTGGATCCTACAATGAGCAGTTCTTC
>-|TRBV7-7|TRBJ1-6|few
CASSLDLASPLHF
TGTGCTAGCAGCTTAGATCTAGCCTCACCCCTCCACTTT
>TRBD1|TRBV6-5|TRBJ1-2|-
CASSQGDFLGYTF
TGTGCCAGCAGTCAGGGGGACTTCTTGGGCTACACCTTC
>TRBD2|TRBV2|TRBJ2-1|-
CASSNIAGGPGQFF
TGTGCCAGCAGCAATATAGCGGGAGGGCCAGGGCAGTTCTTC
>-|TRBV11-2|TRBJ2-1|-
CASSQGSLGQGEQFF
TGTGCCAGCAGCCAGGGGTCCCTGGGCCAAGGTGAGCAGTTCTTC
>-|TRBV6-2/TRBV6-3|TRBJ2-1|-
CASTERLPGAQYNEQFF
TGTGCCAGCACCGAGAGGCTACCTGGGGCCCAATACAATGAGCAGTTCTTC
>-|TRBV2|TRBJ2-5|many
CATLGWAAGQETQYF
TGTGCCACCCTAGGGTGGGCGGCGGGGCAAGAGACCCAGTACTTC
>TRBD2|TRBV12-3/TRBV12-4|TRBJ2-3|-
CASSPQRGYSTDTQYF
TGTGCCAGCAGTCCGCAGCGGGGCTATAGCACAGATACGCAGTATTTT
>-|TRBV9|TRBJ1-1|few
CASSVGGEAFF
TGTGCCAGCAGCGTGGGGGGGGAAGCTTTCTTT
>TRBD1|TRBV7-2|TRBJ1-1|many
CASSRTGGGMNTEAFF
TGTGCCAGCAGCCGGACAGGGGGGGGGATGAACACTGAAGCTTTCTTT
>TRBD2|TRBV29-1|TRBJ2-1|-
CSVGQRQGTSGIKYEQFF
TGCAGCGTTGGACAACGACAGGGTACTAGCGGGATCAAATACGAGCAGTTCTTC
>TRBD2|TRBV12-3/TRBV12-4|TRBJ2-5|-
CASSPGQREGGETQYF
TGTGCCAGCAGCCCAGGACAGCGGGAGGGTGGAGAGACCCAGTACTTC
>-|TRBV2|TRBJ2-2|few
CASSLRGALSTGELFF
TGTGCCAGCAGCCTACGCGGGGCCCTGTCGACCGGGGAGCTGTTTTTT
>-|TRBV25-1|TRBJ1-1|few
CASSALDPCTEAFF
TGTGCCAGCAGTGCCTTAGATCCTTGCACTGAAGCTTTCTTT
>-|TRBV6-2/TRBV6-3|TRBJ2-1|few
CASSSLLVGVYNEQFF
TGTGCCAGCAGCTCCCTACTAGTCGGAGTCTACAATGAGCAGTTCTTC
>-|TRBV12-3/TRBV12-4|TRBJ1-5|few
CASSPDSDSSNQPQHF
TGTGCCAGCAGCCCAGACTCGGACAGTAGCAATCAGCCCCAGCATTTT
>TRBD1|TRBV7-2|TRBJ2-7|few
CASTSDRGSYEQYF
TGTGCCAGCACCTCTGACAGGGGCTCCTACGAGCAGTACTTC
>TRBD2|TRBV6-5|TRBJ2-1|-
CASSATVAGYLDEQFF
TGTGCCAGCAGTGCGACCGTAGCGGGATACTTGGATGAGCAGTTCTTC